These 21 T cell receptor beta chains originate from one sample sequenced in a study of blood T cell repertoires in COVID-19. Here immunoSEQ multiplex PCR was the method, and the copy in TCRdb shows in-frame clones only, minus some. The top ten clones hold about 27% of a sample with about 52,000 clones, about four fifths of them seen once. Sequencing was performed on peripheral blood. All receptors come from a woman older than 75 with COVID-19, enrolled during active disease.

The chain combines TRBV19 with TRBJ1-2, with a possible D match to TRBD1 (5 bases). The V gene lost 0 bases and the J gene lost 6 bases, with 11 bases spanning the gap. The CDR3 is made up of 14 amino acids. Germline V gives CDR1 LNHDA, CDR2 SQIVND (reference sequence). The CDR3 loop reads CASSIDGGFNGYTF. DNA of the CDR3: TGTGCCAGTAGTATAGACGGGGGATTCAATGGCTACACCTTC.

This clone was observed a handful of times. The rearrangement links TRBV3-1 (or the pseudogene TRBV3-2) to TRBJ1-5; D is perhaps TRBD1 (5 bases). V lost 3 bases to trimming and J lost 9 bases, with 12 bases between them. Per germline, CDR1 LGHDT and CDR2 YNNKEL (reference sequence). The CDR3 has 13 residues. CDR3 DNA sequence: TGTGCCAGCAGCCAGGGGGGGAGGAGGCCCCAGCATTTT. It is translated as CASSQGGRRPQHF.

V gene TRBV28 combines with J gene TRBJ2-1; maybe TRBD2 (7 bases). Trimming pared 8 bases from V and 6 bases from J, leaving 20 bases between. This CDR3 is 15 amino acids long. Germline V CDR1 and CDR2: MDHEN, SYDVKM. The CDR3 loop is CASRYRGRAPNEQFF. CDR3 bases: TGTGCCAGCCGTTATAGGGGGAGGGCCCCCAATGAGCAGTTCTTC.

About this clone: Because it lacks the conserved phenylalanine or tryptophan at the end, this CDR3 is likely a read error. The DNA is left out, because the CDR3 cannot be placed on it with certainty; the CDR3 is given as TCRdb lists it. V is TRBV4-1 and J is TRBJ1-2. 13 amino acids form the CDR3, both terminal residues included. CDR1 is MGHRA and CDR2 is YSYEKL in the germline V gene. Here the CDR3 reads CASAEAPTERLTI.

The J gene is TRBJ2-1, the V gene TRBV7-8; 15 positions agree with TRBD2. The CDR3 runs 15 residues. The germline V gene has CDR1 SGHVS and CDR2 FQNEAQ. V shed 10 bases and J 7 bases; nucleotides not matched to a gene: 8. CDR3 nucleotides: TGTGCCACGGACCCCGGGACTAGCGGGAGGAATGAGCAGTTCTTC. Residues: CATDPGTSGRNEQFF.

The V and J genes are TRBV2 and TRBJ2-1, with D hard to call. From germline, CDR1 is SNHLY and CDR2 FYNNEI. This CDR3 region has 12 residues. Trimming cost V 6 bases and J 4 bases, with 7 bases left between them. The CDR3 here is CASRYRYNEQFF. CDR3 DNA: TGTGCCAGCAGGTACAGATACAATGAGCAGTTCTTC.

The chain is built from TRBV6-5 and TRBJ1-5; 7 bases map to TRBD1. Germline CDR1 reads MNHEY; CDR2 reads SVGAGI. The V gene end was trimmed by 6 bases and the J gene end by 0 bases; junction bases not matched to a gene: 5. This CDR3 region has 15 residues. CDR3 in DNA: TGTGCCAGCAGAGTACAGGGGAGTAGCAATCAGCCCCAGCATTTT. The encoded protein is CASRVQGSSNQPQHF.

The CDR3 DNA follows: TGTGCCAGTTTTGGCAGGTTACCCTACTTCACTGAAGCTTTCTTT. Protein product: CASFGRLPYFTEAFF. V and J are TRBV19 and TRBJ1-1, with D unclear. This CDR3 region has 15 residues. V was trimmed by 8 bases and J by 4 bases, leaving 20 bases between them. CDR1 and CDR2 from the germline V gene are LNHDA and SQIVND (reference sequence).

The chain has TRBV29-1 and TRBJ2-7; maybe TRBD1 (6 bases). CDR3 size: 12 residues. V was cut by 5 bases and J by 5 bases, with 13 bases left in between. Germline-derived CDR1 and CDR2 are SQVTM and ANQGSEA. CDR3 sequence (DNA): TGCAGCGTTAGACAGGATTCCCACGAGCAGTACTTC. The encoded protein is CSVRQDSHEQYF.

This rearrangement joins TRBV7-5 to TRBJ2-1; the table's D call, TRBD1, has no DNA check behind it. TRBV7-5 represents a pseudogene. This CDR3 is 14 amino acids long. The CDR3 nucleotides are TGTGCCAGAAGCTTAGTAGGGGGAGCGAATGAGCAGTTCTTC. Its translation: CARSLVGGANEQFF.

J is TRBJ2-2 and V is TRBV7-9; D perhaps matches TRBD1 (5 bases). With 2 bases removed from V and 3 bases from J, the gap between germline ends came to 13 bases. The CDR3 covers 16 residues. Germline values: CDR1 SEHNR, CDR2 FQNEAQ (reference sequence). The CDR3 nucleotides read TGTGCCAGCAGCTTACTCCTAGGGGCCTACACCGGGGAGCTGTTTTTT. Amino acids: CASSLLLGAYTGELFF. The complete variable domain, with remaining parts taken from reference TRBV7-9 and TRBJ2-2, reads DTGVSQNPRHKITKRGQNVTFRCDPISEHNRLYWYRQTLGQGPEFLTYFQNEAQLEKSRLLSDRFSAERPKGSFSTLEIQRTEQGDSAMYLCASSLLLGAYTGELFFGEGSRLTVL.

This clone was seen a single time. The chain links TRBV27 to TRBJ2-7; 11 positions match TRBD2. This CDR3 has 16 amino acids. The germline V gene encodes CDR1 MNHEY and CDR2 SMNVEV (reference sequence). The V gene end was trimmed by 5 bases and the J gene end by 2 bases; junction bases not matched to a gene: 8. The CDR3 reads CASSPGTSGKTYEQYF. CDR3 in DNA: TGTGCCAGCAGTCCGGGGACTAGCGGAAAGACCTACGAGCAGTACTTC.

The chain recombines TRBV6-6 with TRBJ1-5, with 8 bases aligning to TRBD1. CDR1 is MNHNY and CDR2 is SVGAGI in the germline V gene (reference sequence). With V trimmed by 6 bases and J by 2 bases, 9 bases remained unmatched. The CDR3 loop spans 16 amino acids. This CDR3 reads CASSSTGTGGNQPQHF. As DNA, the CDR3 is TGTGCCAGCAGCTCCACCGGGACAGGAGGCAATCAGCCCCAGCATTTT.

This chain links TRBV28 with TRBJ1-1; D is ambiguous. Germline V gene data show CDR1 as MDHEN and CDR2 as SYDVKM. CDR3 length equals 14 residues. Trimming took 6 bases from V and 0 from J, leaving 11 bases between them. In DNA, the CDR3 is TGTGCCAGCAGCACAGAGCCCGTGAACACTGAAGCTTTCTTT. This translates into CASSTEPVNTEAFF.

The rearrangement uses TRBV27 and TRBJ2-7; unclear D gene. Germline lookup yields CDR1 MNHEY and CDR2 SMNVEV (reference sequence). CDR3 length: 14 amino acids. V shed 2 bases and J shed 3 bases, with 11 bases lying between them. This CDR3 is CASSLLPRFYEQYF. CDR3 DNA sequence: TGTGCCAGCAGTTTACTTCCCAGGTTCTACGAGCAGTACTTC.

The chain employs TRBV2 and TRBJ1-5; no definite D call. Per the germline V gene, CDR1 is SNHLY and CDR2 is FYNNEI. Trimming removed 1 base at V and 0 bases at J, with 7 bases between. The CDR3 spans 15 residues. CDR3 loop: CASSEERYSNQPQHF. The DNA of the CDR3 is TGTGCCAGCAGTGAAGAGAGGTATAGCAATCAGCCCCAGCATTTT.

The chain uses TRBV18 and TRBJ1-1; 7 bases match TRBD1. The ends lost 6 bases at V and 3 bases at J; junction bases unmatched: 13. Germline CDR1 reads KGHSH; CDR2 reads LQKENI. The CDR3 has 16 residues. The CDR3 DNA reads TGTGCCAGCTCTTCTCTGGACAGGATGCCCTACACTGAAGCTTTCTTT. Protein product: CASSSLDRMPYTEAFF.

This clone occurred a few times. The gene calls are TRBV9 and TRBJ2-3; 7 nucleotides match TRBD2. Looked up from germline, CDR1 is SGDLS and CDR2 is YYNGEE. Trimming took 0 bases from V and 6 from J; bases not matched to a gene: 10. This CDR3 region has 16 residues. CDR3 sequence reads: CASSVAEGGPGDTQYF. The CDR3 DNA sequence: TGTGCCAGCAGCGTAGCGGAGGGAGGGCCCGGTGATACGCAGTATTTT.

Only a few counts were recorded for this clone. The chain carries TRBV5-8 and TRBJ1-4, with 12 bases matching TRBD1. CDR1 and CDR2 (germline): SGHTS, YDEGEE. The ends lost 4 bases at V and 3 bases at J; junction bases unmatched: 4. CDR3 size: 16 residues. The CDR3 loop reads CASSPRDRGPNEKLFF. The CDR3 nucleotides are TGTGCCAGCAGCCCCCGGGACAGGGGGCCTAATGAAAAACTGTTTTTT.

This clone was seen a single time. Other DNA sequences within the sample encode an identical CDR3. The chain uses TRBV6-5 and TRBJ2-7, with 10 positions matching TRBD1. This CDR3 spans 14 amino acids. Germline V CDR1 and CDR2: MNHEY, SVGAGI. J gave up 0 bases and V 6 bases, and 2 bases lay outside the gene matches. CDR3 DNA: TGTGCCAGCAGGACAGGGGGCGCCTCCTACGAGCAGTACTTC. Translating it yields CASRTGGASYEQYF.

The CDR3 DNA sequence: TGTGCCAGCAGTTACGGCGGGACTAGAACAGATACGCAGTATTTT. It encodes CASSYGGTRTDTQYF. The rearrangement uses TRBV6-2 or TRBV6-3 and TRBJ2-3; the match to TRBD2 covers 8 bases. This CDR3 contains 15 residues. V shed 2 bases and J 3 bases; nucleotides not matched to a gene: 4. Germline lookup yields CDR1 MNHEY and CDR2 SVGEGT.